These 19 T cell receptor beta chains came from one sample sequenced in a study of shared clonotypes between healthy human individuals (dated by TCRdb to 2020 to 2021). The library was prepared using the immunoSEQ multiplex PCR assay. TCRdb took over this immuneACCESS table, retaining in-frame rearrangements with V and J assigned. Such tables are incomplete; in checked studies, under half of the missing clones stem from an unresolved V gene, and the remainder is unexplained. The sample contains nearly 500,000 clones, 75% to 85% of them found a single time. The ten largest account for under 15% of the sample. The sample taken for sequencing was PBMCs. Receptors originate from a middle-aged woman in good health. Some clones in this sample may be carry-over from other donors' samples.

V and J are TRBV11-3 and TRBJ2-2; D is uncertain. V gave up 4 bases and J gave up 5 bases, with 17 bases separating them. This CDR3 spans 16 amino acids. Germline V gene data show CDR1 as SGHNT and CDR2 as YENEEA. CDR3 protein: CASSSRSNPGTGELFF. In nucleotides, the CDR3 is TGTGCCAGCAGCTCCCGGTCCAACCCCGGGACCGGGGAGCTGTTTTTT.

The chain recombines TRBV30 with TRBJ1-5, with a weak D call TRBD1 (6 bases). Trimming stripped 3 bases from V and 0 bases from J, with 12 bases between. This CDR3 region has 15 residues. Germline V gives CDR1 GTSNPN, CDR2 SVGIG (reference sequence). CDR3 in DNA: TGTGCCTGGAGCCAGGACAGCTATAGCAATCAGCCCCAGCATTTT. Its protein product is CAWSQDSYSNQPQHF.

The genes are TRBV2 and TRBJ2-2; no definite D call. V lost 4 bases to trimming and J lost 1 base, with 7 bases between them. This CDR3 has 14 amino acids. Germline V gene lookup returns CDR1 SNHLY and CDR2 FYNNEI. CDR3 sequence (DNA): TGTGCCAGCAGTGTTCGGCTGAACACCGGGGAGCTGTTTTTT. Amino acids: CASSVRLNTGELFF.

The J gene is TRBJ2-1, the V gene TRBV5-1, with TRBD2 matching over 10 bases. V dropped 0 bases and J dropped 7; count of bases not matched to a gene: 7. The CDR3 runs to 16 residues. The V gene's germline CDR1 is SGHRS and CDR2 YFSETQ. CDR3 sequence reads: CASSLESSGSGNEQFF. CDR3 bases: TGCGCCAGCAGCTTGGAATCTAGCGGGAGTGGAAATGAGCAGTTCTTC. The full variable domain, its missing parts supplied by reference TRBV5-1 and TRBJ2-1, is KAGVTQTPRYLIKTRGQQVTLSCSPISGHRSVSWYQQTPGQGLQFLFEYFSETQRNKGNFPGRFSGRQFSNSRSEMNVSTLELGDSALYLCASSLESSGSGNEQFFGPGTRLTVL.

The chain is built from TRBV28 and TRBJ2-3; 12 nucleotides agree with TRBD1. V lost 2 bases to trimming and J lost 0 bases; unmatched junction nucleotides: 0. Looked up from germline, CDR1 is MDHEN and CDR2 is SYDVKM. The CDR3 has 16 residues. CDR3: CASSLGTGGSTDTQYF. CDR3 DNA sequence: TGTGCCAGCAGTTTAGGGACAGGGGGCAGCACAGATACGCAGTATTTT.

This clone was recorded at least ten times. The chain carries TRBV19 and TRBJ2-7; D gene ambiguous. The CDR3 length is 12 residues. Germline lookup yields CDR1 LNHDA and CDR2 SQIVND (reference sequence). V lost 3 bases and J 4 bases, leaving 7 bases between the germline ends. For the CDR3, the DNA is TGTGCCAGTAGTATGTCCCGGTACGAGCAGTACTTC. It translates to CASSMSRYEQYF.

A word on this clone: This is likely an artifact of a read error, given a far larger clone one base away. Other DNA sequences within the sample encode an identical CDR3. As DNA, the CDR3 is TGTGCCAGCAGCCTAGGAAGGAAACTGGTTGGGGGCTCCTACAATGAGCAGTTCTTC. Translated: CASSLGRKLVGGSYNEQFF. V gene TRBV11-2 combines with J gene TRBJ2-1; D possibly matches TRBD1 or TRBD2 (5 bases each). The germline V gene encodes CDR1 SGHAT and CDR2 FQNNGV. V was trimmed by 5 bases and J by 0 bases, leaving 23 bases between them. The CDR3 has 19 residues.

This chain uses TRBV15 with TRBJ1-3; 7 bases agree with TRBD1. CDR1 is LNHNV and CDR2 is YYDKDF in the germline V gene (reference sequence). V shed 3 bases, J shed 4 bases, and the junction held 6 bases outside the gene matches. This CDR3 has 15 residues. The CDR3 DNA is TGTGCCACCAGCAGCAAGGGACAGCCAGGAAACACCATATATTTT. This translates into CATSSKGQPGNTIYF.

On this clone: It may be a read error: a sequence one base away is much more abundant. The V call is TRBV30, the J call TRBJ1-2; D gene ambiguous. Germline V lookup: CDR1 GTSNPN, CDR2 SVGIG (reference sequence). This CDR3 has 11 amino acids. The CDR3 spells CARSVSHGYTF. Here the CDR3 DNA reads TGTGCCCGGAGTGTTAGTCATGGCTACACCTTC.

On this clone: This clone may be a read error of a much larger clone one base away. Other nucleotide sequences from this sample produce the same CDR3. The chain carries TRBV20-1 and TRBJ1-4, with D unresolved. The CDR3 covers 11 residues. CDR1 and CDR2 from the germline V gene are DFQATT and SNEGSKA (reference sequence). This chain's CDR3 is CSAARSEKLFF. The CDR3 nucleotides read TGTAGTGCGGCGAGGTCTGAAAAACTGTTTTTT.

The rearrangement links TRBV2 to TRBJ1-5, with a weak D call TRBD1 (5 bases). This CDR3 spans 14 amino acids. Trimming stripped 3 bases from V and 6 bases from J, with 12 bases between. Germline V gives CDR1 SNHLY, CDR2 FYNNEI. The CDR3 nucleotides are TGTGCCAGCAGTGACAGGGCCCCTGGTCAGCCCCAGCATTTT. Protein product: CASSDRAPGQPQHF.

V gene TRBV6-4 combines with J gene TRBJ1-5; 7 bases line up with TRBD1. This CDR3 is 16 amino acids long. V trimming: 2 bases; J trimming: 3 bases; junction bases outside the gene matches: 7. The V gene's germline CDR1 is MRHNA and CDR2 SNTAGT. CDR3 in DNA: TGTGCCAGCAGTGACATTTACAGGGGATACAATCAGCCCCAGCATTTT. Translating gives CASSDIYRGYNQPQHF.

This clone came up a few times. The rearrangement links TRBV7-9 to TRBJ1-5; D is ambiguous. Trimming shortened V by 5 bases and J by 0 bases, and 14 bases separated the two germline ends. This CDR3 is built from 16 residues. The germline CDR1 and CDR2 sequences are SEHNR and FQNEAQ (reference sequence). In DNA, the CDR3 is TGTGCCAGCAGCCCGGAAGGGCACTATAGCAATCAGCCCCAGCATTTT. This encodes CASSPEGHYSNQPQHF.

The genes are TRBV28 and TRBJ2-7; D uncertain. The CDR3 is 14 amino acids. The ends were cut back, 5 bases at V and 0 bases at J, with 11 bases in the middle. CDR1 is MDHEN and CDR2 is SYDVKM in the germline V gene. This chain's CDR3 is CASSGSPSSYEQYF. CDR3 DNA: TGTGCCAGCAGTGGTAGCCCGAGCTCCTACGAGCAGTACTTC.

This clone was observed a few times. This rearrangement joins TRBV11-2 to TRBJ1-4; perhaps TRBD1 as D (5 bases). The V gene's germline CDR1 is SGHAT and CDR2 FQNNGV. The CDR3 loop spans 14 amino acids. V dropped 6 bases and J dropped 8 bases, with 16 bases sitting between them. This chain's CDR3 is CASRGDGLREKLFF. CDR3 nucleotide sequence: TGTGCCAGCAGGGGGGACGGGTTGCGGGAAAAACTGTTTTTT.

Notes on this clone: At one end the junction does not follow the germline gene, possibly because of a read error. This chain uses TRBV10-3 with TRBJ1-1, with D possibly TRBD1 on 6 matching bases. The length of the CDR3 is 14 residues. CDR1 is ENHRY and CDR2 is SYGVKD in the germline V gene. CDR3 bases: TGTGCCATCAGTCGACAGGCCCGGAACACTGGAGCTTTCTTT. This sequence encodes CAISRQARNTGAFF.

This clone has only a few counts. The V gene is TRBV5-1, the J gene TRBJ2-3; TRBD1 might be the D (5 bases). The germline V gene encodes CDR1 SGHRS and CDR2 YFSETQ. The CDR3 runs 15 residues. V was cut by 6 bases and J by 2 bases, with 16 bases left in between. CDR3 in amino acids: CASTSDNSITDTQYF. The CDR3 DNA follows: TGCGCCAGCACCTCGGACAATTCTATCACAGATACGCAGTATTTT.

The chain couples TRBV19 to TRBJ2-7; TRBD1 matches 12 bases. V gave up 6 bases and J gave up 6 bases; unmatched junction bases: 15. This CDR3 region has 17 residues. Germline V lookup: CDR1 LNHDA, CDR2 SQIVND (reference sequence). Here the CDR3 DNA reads TGTGCCAGTAGGCATTCCTCCGGGACAGGGGGCCCTCTCGAGCAGTACTTC. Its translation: CASRHSSGTGGPLEQYF.

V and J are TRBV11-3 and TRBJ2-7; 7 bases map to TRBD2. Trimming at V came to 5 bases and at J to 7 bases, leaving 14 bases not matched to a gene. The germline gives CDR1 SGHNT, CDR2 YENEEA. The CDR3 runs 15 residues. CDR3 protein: CASSPSPGTIGEQYF. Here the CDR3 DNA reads TGTGCCAGCAGCCCCTCCCCCGGGACTATCGGGGAGCAGTACTTC.